This T cell receptor beta chain was sequenced during a study of beta chain features in type 1 diabetes. Study-wide findings and caveats: Among all four CD4+ subsets, Type 1 diabetes patients had TCRB CDR3s that were moderately but significantly shorter.

Markers CD45RO/CCR7/CD25/CD127/CD95/CD27 served to sort CD4+ naive, central memory, regulatory and stem cell-like memory cells. All sorted populations exceeded 95% purity. Expressed TCRB transcripts were sequenced because the isolated RNA had all been reverse transcribed beforehand. Sequenced by immunoSEQ multiplex PCR; TCRdb stores in-frame clones only, minus some. This sample has around 40,000 clones, with approximately 70% found just once. This clone has only one observation. Its cognate antigen is unknown. The trim removed 1 base at V and 4 bases at J, leaving 4 bases unmatched. Germline V gives CDR1 SGHVS, CDR2 FNYEAQ. The CDR3 is made up of 15 amino acids.

The chain carries TRBV7-6 and TRBJ2-1; 7 nucleotides line up with TRBD1. This clonotype was obtained from a woman between 18 and 30 years old with type 1 diabetes. Sequencing used Tregs from blood. Written as DNA, the CDR3 is TGTGCCAGCAGCTTAGAGACAGGGCATTACAATGAGCAGTTCTTC. It yields the protein CASSLETGHYNEQFF. Combining the CDR3 with reference TRBV7-6 and TRBJ2-1 gives the whole variable domain GAGVSQSPRYKVTKRGQDVALRCDPISGHVSLYWYRQALGQGPEFLTYFNYEAQQDKSGLPNDRFSAERPEGSISTLTIQRTEQRDSAMYRCASSLETGHYNEQFFGPGTRLTVL.